One sample yielded the 11 T cell receptor beta chains listed below, sequenced in a study of CD8 T cells in ankylosing spondylitis. A single record per CDR3 protein comes from TCRdb applying MiXCR to the 5' RACE reads. This table holds around 30,000 distinct CDR3 sequences, roughly 5.3% found once. The material sequenced was blood, either unsorted or a sorted T cell fraction (not recorded which). The receptor source for this set is a female donor with ankylosing spondylitis or in good health (not recorded which).

This clonotype was counted at least ten times. V gene TRBV9 combines with J gene TRBJ1-2; D gene unclear. The CDR3 is made up of 16 amino acids. CDR1 is SGDLS and CDR2 is YYNGEE in the germline V gene. Deletions cut 3 bases from V and 2 bases from J, with 17 bases between. The CDR3 DNA sequence: TGTGCCAGCAGCGCCTTAGACACCGCTTTGAACTATGGCTACACCTTC. Protein sequence: CASSALDTALNYGYTF.

In this sample, this clonotype turned up many times. The J gene is TRBJ1-1, the V gene TRBV9; D is unclear. This CDR3 is built from 14 residues. CDR1 is SGDLS and CDR2 is YYNGEE in the germline V gene. V lost 3 bases and J 2 bases, leaving 11 bases between the germline ends. CDR3 loop: CASSATASNTEAFF. In nucleotides, the CDR3 is TGTGCCAGCAGCGCGACGGCCAGCAACACTGAAGCTTTCTTT.

V usage is TRBV9 and J usage is TRBJ1-3; D is perhaps TRBD1 (6 bases). Germline loops: CDR1 SGDLS, CDR2 YYNGEE. Deletions cut 0 bases from V and 0 bases from J, with 13 bases between. CDR3 length: 17 amino acids. CDR3 residues: CASSVDTGINSGNTIYF. In nucleotides, the CDR3 is TGTGCCAGCAGCGTAGATACAGGGATAAACTCTGGAAACACCATATATTTT.

This clonotype was found many times. The J gene is TRBJ2-5, the V gene TRBV9; D is unclear. This CDR3 has 11 residues. Trimming pared 4 bases from V and 2 bases from J, leaving 3 bases between. Per germline, CDR1 SGDLS and CDR2 YYNGEE. DNA of the CDR3: TGTGCCAGCAGCCAACAAGAGACCCAGTACTTC. Amino acids: CASSQQETQYF.

In this sample, this clonotype turned up many times. This chain links TRBV9 with TRBJ1-1, with a weak D call TRBD1 (5 bases). Germline V gene lookup returns CDR1 SGDLS and CDR2 YYNGEE. This CDR3 spans 15 amino acids. V lost 2 bases and J 3 bases, leaving 14 bases between the germline ends. CDR3 residues: CASSVTDRLHTEAFF. The CDR3 DNA follows: TGTGCCAGCAGCGTCACCGACAGACTTCACACTGAAGCTTTCTTT. The whole variable domain, filled in from reference TRBV9 and TRBJ1-1, reads DSGVTQTPKHLITATGQRVTLRCSPRSGDLSVYWYQQSLDQGLQFLIQYYNGEERAKGNILERFSAQQFPDLHSELNLSSLELGDSALYFCASSVTDRLHTEAFFGQGTRLTVV.

The sample holds many counts of this clonotype. The chain recombines TRBV9 with TRBJ1-6; 9 bases are shared with TRBD1. J was trimmed by 4 bases and V by 3 bases; bases with no gene match: 5. The CDR3 contains 16 residues. Per germline, CDR1 SGDLS and CDR2 YYNGEE. The CDR3 region is CASSASQGAYNSPLHF. CDR3 coding DNA: TGTGCCAGCAGCGCTTCACAGGGGGCTTATAATTCACCCCTCCACTTT.

There are many counts of this clonotype. V usage is TRBV9 and J usage is TRBJ2-7; D perhaps matches TRBD2 (5 bases). V lost 0 bases and J lost 2, with 15 bases in between. The CDR3 runs to 16 residues. Germline CDR1 reads SGDLS; CDR2 reads YYNGEE. CDR3 loop: CASSVDALAVAYEQYF. CDR3 nucleotide sequence: TGTGCCAGCAGCGTAGACGCTCTAGCCGTTGCCTACGAGCAGTACTTC.

This clonotype was recorded at least ten times. The chain combines TRBV9 with TRBJ2-1, with 15 bases aligning to TRBD2. Germline V gene sequence: CDR1 SGDLS, CDR2 YYNGEE. V lost 1 base and J lost 4; bases outside the gene matches: 12. The length of the CDR3 is 20 residues. The CDR3: CASSVSEGLAGGGKYNEQFF. The CDR3 DNA reads as TGTGCCAGCAGCGTATCTGAGGGACTAGCGGGAGGTGGAAAATACAATGAGCAGTTCTTC.

V is TRBV9 and J is TRBJ2-6; D may be TRBD1 (6 bases). V was shortened by 2 bases and J by 2 bases, with 20 bases between the two germline ends. CDR1 SGDLS and CDR2 YYNGEE come from the germline V gene. The CDR3 runs to 19 residues. CDR3 nucleotide sequence: TGTGCCAGCAGCGTCACCACAGGGATGGGTTCCCCTGGGGCCAACGTCCTGACTTTC. Its translation is CASSVTTGMGSPGANVLTF.

This clonotype was recorded many times. The V call is TRBV9, the J call TRBJ2-1; D not resolved. Germline CDR1 reads SGDLS; CDR2 reads YYNGEE. Trimming left V 0 bases short and J 7 bases short, with 11 bases between. The CDR3 loop spans 14 amino acids. CDR3 in DNA: TGTGCCAGCAGCGTAGATCCGGCGAGGAATGAGCAGTTCTTC. Residues: CASSVDPARNEQFF.

The rearrangement uses TRBV9 and TRBJ2-3; 7 bases are a match to TRBD2. The CDR3 covers 16 residues. The junction had 10 bases not matched to a gene; V was cut back by 1 base and J by 5 bases. Germline V gene sequence: CDR1 SGDLS, CDR2 YYNGEE. CDR3: CASSVSDRGERDTQYF. The CDR3 nucleotides are TGTGCCAGCAGCGTATCCGACCGGGGGGAAAGAGATACGCAGTATTTT.